This TCR beta chain was captured by sequencing in a study of chemoradiotherapy in HPV16-positive cancers. Study-level points and caveats: During treatment, candidate HPV-specific clones and E7-related motifs expanded in tumor.

Clones were read by immunoSEQ multiplex PCR, and TCRdb kept only the in-frame ones, dropping some. In the table there are some 15,000 clones, roughly 80% of which are singletons. Of note for this clone: Antigen unknown.

The germline gives CDR1 LNHDA, CDR2 SQIVND (reference sequence). The ends lost 6 bases at V and 7 bases at J; junction bases unmatched: 4. The CDR3 spans 13 residues. The source of this sequence is a human donor with HPV-associated anogenital cancer. The sample was taken from a patient who underwent chemoradiotherapy. The chain links TRBV19 to TRBJ1-3, with 9 bases aligning to TRBD1. The CDR3 region has the DNA TGTGCCAGTAGCCGGGACAGGGTGAACACCATATATTTT. Translation: CASSRDRVNTIYF.